Included here is one TCR beta chain sequence, with context. Its target is unknown. Germline CDR1 LNHDA, CDR2 SQIVND (reference sequence). Trimming stripped 6 bases from V and 1 base from J, with 9 bases between. The CDR3 sequence is 13 residues long. Profiled with immunoSEQ multiplex PCR; TCRdb holds only in-frame clones, not every one. The table lists around 31,000 clones, just under 75% of them singletons. The data are from a study of STAT5B mutations in CD4+ large granular lymphocyte leukemia. Regarding the study as a whole: No patients shared main leukemic clonotypes, though 25% to 30% appeared at low frequency elsewhere.

The sequence derives from a human donor in good health. The sequenced material came from CD4+ T cells from blood buffy coats. The V and J genes are TRBV19 and TRBJ1-1; no clear D gene. The CDR3 nucleotides read TGTGCCAGTAGAAATCCAGAGAACACTGAAGCTTTCTTT. This codes for CASRNPENTEAFF.